The TCR beta chain described here comes from a study of identical twins. TCRdb reprocessed the 5' RACE reads via MiXCR and lists one record per CDR3 protein. The data contain 650,000 to 800,000 distinct CDR3 sequences, 8.5% to 9% of them singletons. This clonotype has a handful of counts. Antigen unknown. Trimming left V 7 bases short and J 0 bases short, with 12 bases between. This CDR3 contains 15 residues. Germline V gene sequence: CDR1 SNHLY, CDR2 FYNNEI. Study observations and caveats: Conclusions were based on cross-sectional statistical analysis, without following the same donors. With abundant cord blood beta clonotypes, insertions were fewer; memory repertoires showed no such pattern.

This sample also belongs to another study, concerning yellow fever vaccine responses in identical twins.

The sample taken for sequencing was PBMCs. The chain employs TRBV2 and TRBJ1-4; D unresolved. The TCR was taken from a woman aged 18-35 years in good health. The CDR3 protein is CASTRPTSTNEKLFF. DNA for the CDR3: TGTGCCAGCACCAGGCCCACCTCAACTAATGAAAAACTGTTTTTT.